These 27 T cell receptor beta chains originate from one sample sequenced in a study of T cell changes during pregnancy in multiple sclerosis (dated by TCRdb to the late 2010s). The method behind the library was the immunoSEQ multiplex PCR assay. As stored in TCRdb, this immuneACCESS dataset retains in-frame rearrangements with V and J assigned. A fraction of the clones does not appear; measured against another copy, unresolved V genes explain less than half of the discrepancy, and the remainder lacks a known reason. The sample records tens of thousands of clones, around 90% of which are singletons. In total, the top ten clones hold more than 8% of the sample. The sample in question was peripheral blood, obtained after pregnancy. The receptor source for this set is a female donor in good health, enrolled as a control in a pregnancy study.

The chain carries TRBV7-9 and TRBJ2-3; TRBD2 matches 7 bases. This CDR3 has 15 residues. Germline CDR1 reads SEHNR; CDR2 reads FQNEAQ (reference sequence). Trimming took 5 bases from V and 6 from J; bases not matched to a gene: 11. The CDR3 is CASSHSGAHSDTQYF. CDR3 bases: TGTGCCAGCAGCCACAGCGGGGCCCATTCGGATACGCAGTATTTT.

The J gene is TRBJ2-7, the V gene TRBV9, with 10 bases that match TRBD1. Germline-derived CDR1 and CDR2 are SGDLS and YYNGEE. The CDR3 runs to 15 residues. V shed 1 base and J 3 bases; nucleotides not matched to a gene: 4. The CDR3 spells CASSVMDRGIYEQYF. The CDR3 coding sequence is TGTGCCAGCAGCGTAATGGACAGGGGGATCTACGAGCAGTACTTC.

The chain is built from TRBV5-8 and TRBJ2-1; 11 bases are a match to TRBD2. V lost 1 base to trimming and J lost 4 bases; unmatched junction nucleotides: 1. CDR1 SGHTS and CDR2 YDEGEE come from the germline V gene. This CDR3 region has 15 residues. CDR3 in DNA: TGTGCCAGCAGCTTGTTAGCGGGAGGGTACAATGAGCAGTTCTTC. Translation gives CASSLLAGGYNEQFF. Using reference TRBV5-8 and TRBJ2-1 for the parts outside the CDR3, the full variable domain is EAGVTQSPTHLIKTRGQQATLRCSPISGHTSVYWYQQALGLGLQFLLWYDEGEERNRGNFPPRFSGRQFPNYSSELNVNALELEDSALYLCASSLLAGGYNEQFFGPGTRLTVL.

V usage is TRBV10-3 and J usage is TRBJ1-1; 7 bases are shared with TRBD1. This CDR3 has 12 residues. With 4 bases clipped from V and 6 bases from J, the junction kept 2 bases outside the gene matches. Germline values: CDR1 ENHRY, CDR2 SYGVKD. This chain's CDR3 is CAISGGQAEAFF. The DNA for the CDR3 is TGTGCCATCAGTGGTGGACAGGCTGAAGCTTTCTTT.

The chain employs TRBV19 and TRBJ1-2; TRBD1 agrees at 10 bases. Looked up from germline, CDR1 is LNHDA and CDR2 is SQIVND (reference sequence). This CDR3 is 14 amino acids long. V shed 6 bases, J shed 6 bases, and the junction held 7 bases outside the gene matches. The CDR3 DNA sequence: TGTGCCAGTAGCTGGGACAGGGGATTGGATGGCTACACCTTC. Translating gives CASSWDRGLDGYTF.

V usage is TRBV5-1 and J usage is TRBJ1-1; 10 bases are a match to TRBD1. Germline V gives CDR1 SGHRS, CDR2 YFSETQ. V lost 4 bases and J lost 3; bases outside the gene matches: 6. This CDR3 comprises 15 residues. CDR3: CASSGGDRGDTEAFF. CDR3 DNA: TGCGCCAGCAGCGGGGGGGACAGGGGAGACACTGAAGCTTTCTTT. Full variable domain (outside the CDR3, taken from reference TRBV5-1 and TRBJ1-1): KAGVTQTPRYLIKTRGQQVTLSCSPISGHRSVSWYQQTPGQGLQFLFEYFSETQRNKGNFPGRFSGRQFSNSRSEMNVSTLELGDSALYLCASSGGDRGDTEAFFGQGTRLTVV.

The chain is built from TRBV29-1 and TRBJ1-1; 7 positions agree with TRBD1. V lost 6 bases to trimming and J lost 3 bases; unmatched junction nucleotides: 7. Germline lookup yields CDR1 SQVTM and CDR2 ANQGSEA. The CDR3 length is 13 residues. The chain's CDR3 is CSVFTGEDTEAFF. The CDR3 nucleotides are TGCAGCGTGTTCACAGGGGAGGACACTGAAGCTTTCTTT.

CDR3 nucleotide sequence: TGTGCCAGCAGTTTCGCCGGGACAACGGAGCAGTACTTC. It specifies CASSFAGTTEQYF. The chain carries TRBV6-5 and TRBJ2-7, with D tentatively TRBD1 (6 bases). V lost 4 bases and J lost 7, with 14 bases in between. Germline lookup yields CDR1 MNHEY and CDR2 SVGAGI. This CDR3 contains 13 residues.

The V gene is TRBV9, the J gene TRBJ2-5; D gene ambiguous. The V and J ends lost 0 bases and 0 bases respectively, with 9 bases between them. CDR3 length equals 15 residues. Germline V CDR1 and CDR2: SGDLS, YYNGEE. The CDR3 spells CASSVAGGYQETQYF. The CDR3 coding sequence is TGTGCCAGCAGCGTAGCCGGCGGTTACCAAGAGACCCAGTACTTC.

The V gene is TRBV9, the J gene TRBJ1-6; D unresolved. Trimming shortened V by 2 bases and J by 7 bases, and 10 bases separated the two germline ends. Germline V gives CDR1 SGDLS, CDR2 YYNGEE. CDR3 length: 14 residues. In DNA form, the CDR3 reads TGTGCCAGCAGCGTCGGGGAATTCAATTCACCCCTCCACTTT. It is translated as CASSVGEFNSPLHF. Combining the CDR3 with reference TRBV9 and TRBJ1-6 gives the whole variable domain DSGVTQTPKHLITATGQRVTLRCSPRSGDLSVYWYQQSLDQGLQFLIQYYNGEERAKGNILERFSAQQFPDLHSELNLSSLELGDSALYFCASSVGEFNSPLHFGNGTRLTVT.

V usage is TRBV19 and J usage is TRBJ2-1, with TRBD1 matching 8 bases. Per germline, CDR1 LNHDA and CDR2 SQIVND (reference sequence). V lost 3 bases and J lost 4; bases outside the gene matches: 5. This CDR3 is built from 15 residues. The CDR3 reads CASSIDRGDYNEQFF. DNA for the CDR3: TGTGCCAGTAGTATCGACAGGGGAGATTACAATGAGCAGTTCTTC.

J is TRBJ2-3 and V is TRBV9; a weak D match, TRBD1 (5 bases). V lost 0 bases, J lost 2 bases, and 10 bases lay in between. Per the germline V gene, CDR1 is SGDLS and CDR2 is YYNGEE. The CDR3 is 15 amino acids. Here the CDR3 reads CASSVGAGPTDTQYF. CDR3 bases: TGTGCCAGCAGCGTAGGGGCAGGGCCCACAGATACGCAGTATTTT. Combining the CDR3 with reference TRBV9 and TRBJ2-3 gives the whole variable domain DSGVTQTPKHLITATGQRVTLRCSPRSGDLSVYWYQQSLDQGLQFLIQYYNGEERAKGNILERFSAQQFPDLHSELNLSSLELGDSALYFCASSVGAGPTDTQYFGPGTRLTVL.

The chain employs TRBV6-4 and TRBJ1-5, with 7 bases lining up with TRBD1. The V gene end was trimmed by 3 bases and the J gene end by 10 bases; junction bases not matched to a gene: 6. Germline V gene lookup returns CDR1 MRHNA and CDR2 SNTAGT. The CDR3 has 13 amino acids. The CDR3: CASSEGTDTPQHF. CDR3 DNA: TGTGCCAGCAGTGAAGGGACAGACACTCCCCAGCATTTT.

The chain joins TRBV27 to TRBJ2-7; possible D gene TRBD2, 5 bases. V lost 6 bases, J lost 2 bases, and 11 bases lay in between. Germline lookup yields CDR1 MNHEY and CDR2 SMNVEV (reference sequence). This CDR3 region has 13 residues. CDR3 sequence: CASRSTKTYEQYF. CDR3 sequence (DNA): TGTGCCAGCAGGTCGACTAAAACCTACGAGCAGTACTTC.

The genes are TRBV18 and TRBJ2-7; 13 bases match TRBD2. The CDR3 contains 15 residues. Germline assignment: CDR1 KGHSH and CDR2 LQKENI. V lost 5 bases, J lost 2 bases, and 3 bases stayed unmatched. CDR3 protein: CASSEGLAGPYEQYF. The CDR3 region has the DNA TGTGCCAGCTCAGAGGGACTAGCGGGACCCTACGAGCAGTACTTC.

The rearrangement links TRBV2 to TRBJ2-3, with a weak D call TRBD2 (6 bases). Germline V gives CDR1 SNHLY, CDR2 FYNNEI. V was shortened by 8 bases and J by 6 bases, with 15 bases between the two germline ends. The CDR3 loop spans 13 amino acids. The CDR3 coding sequence is TGTGCCAGCCATAGCGGATCAGGGGATACGCAGTATTTT. Translating it yields CASHSGSGDTQYF.

Here the CDR3 reads CASNAGGNTEAFF. CDR3 DNA sequence: TGTGCCAGCAACGCCGGGGGTAACACTGAAGCTTTCTTT. This chain uses TRBV11-3 with TRBJ1-1; TRBD1 is a possible D gene (5 bases). From germline, CDR1 is SGHNT and CDR2 YENEEA. Trimming cost V 7 bases and J 2 bases, with 11 bases left between them. The length of the CDR3 is 13 residues.

The chain recombines TRBV19 with TRBJ1-2; D call uncertain. This CDR3 contains 15 residues. V was clipped by 0 bases and J by 8 bases, with 16 bases between them. Germline V gene lookup returns CDR1 LNHDA and CDR2 SQIVND (reference sequence). CDR3 DNA sequence: TGTGCCAGTAGTATAGATCTAGTCGTTCGGGAAGGCTACACCTTC. Amino acid sequence: CASSIDLVVREGYTF.

This chain uses TRBV6-1 with TRBJ2-3, with D perhaps matching TRBD2 (7 bases). V was clipped by 6 bases and J by 7 bases, with 20 bases between them. Per the germline V gene, CDR1 is MNHNS and CDR2 is SASEGT. The CDR3 covers 15 residues. The CDR3 DNA reads as TGTGCCAGCAGGGGTGGGCGGGGGCCGCTGAATACGCAGTATTTT. It encodes CASRGGRGPLNTQYF.

This clone was detected only once. The CDR3 reads CAISVFFRDRATYEQYF. CDR3 DNA: TGTGCCATCAGTGTTTTTTTCCGGGACAGGGCCACCTACGAGCAGTACTTC. The genes are TRBV10-3 and TRBJ2-7; 9 nucleotides match TRBD1. The J segment lost 2 bases and the V segment lost 4 bases, leaving 12 bases of the junction unmatched. Germline V gene data show CDR1 as ENHRY and CDR2 as SYGVKD. The CDR3 totals 17 residues.

This chain joins TRBV10-3 and TRBJ1-2, with TRBD1 matching 8 bases. Germline V gives CDR1 ENHRY, CDR2 SYGVKD. This CDR3 is built from 14 residues. V dropped 0 bases and J dropped 4; count of bases not matched to a gene: 1. CDR3 sequence (DNA): TGTGCCATCAGTGAGTCGGGACAGGCCTATGGCTACACCTTC. It is translated as CAISESGQAYGYTF.

The V call is TRBV18, the J call TRBJ2-5, with 10 nucleotides matching TRBD1. The CDR3 spans 17 residues. Trimming at V came to 1 base and at J to 5 bases, leaving 10 bases not matched to a gene. The germline V gene encodes CDR1 KGHSH and CDR2 LQKENI. CDR3 residues: CASSPRSTDRGTETQYF. CDR3 sequence (DNA): TGTGCCAGCTCACCACGATCAACGGACAGGGGGACGGAGACCCAGTACTTC.

The CDR3 sequence is CASSRMRQPNTEAFF. The CDR3 DNA reads as TGTGCCAGCAGCAGAATGAGACAGCCGAACACTGAAGCTTTCTTT. V is TRBV7-2 and J is TRBJ1-1; tentatively, D is TRBD1 (5 bases). Trimming cost V 5 bases and J 1 base, with 14 bases left between them. This CDR3 region has 15 residues. The germline CDR1 and CDR2 sequences are SGHTA and FQGNSA.

The genes are TRBV11-2 and TRBJ2-1, with D tentatively TRBD1 (6 bases). The V gene lost 2 bases and the J gene lost 5 bases, with 7 bases spanning the gap. The CDR3 has 13 residues. Germline V gives CDR1 SGHAT, CDR2 FQNNGV. The CDR3 region is CASSLPGDNEQFF. The DNA for the CDR3 is TGTGCCAGCAGCTTACCAGGGGACAATGAGCAGTTCTTC.

V and J are TRBV19 and TRBJ2-1, with 11 bases fitting TRBD1. The CDR3 spans 18 residues. V lost 2 bases to trimming and J lost 3 bases; unmatched junction nucleotides: 9. Germline CDR1 and CDR2: LNHDA and SQIVND (reference sequence). CDR3 sequence reads: CASSIWGQGDFIYNEQFF. Written as DNA, the CDR3 is TGTGCCAGTAGTATATGGGGACAGGGGGACTTTATCTACAATGAGCAGTTCTTC.

The chain is built from TRBV6-6 and TRBJ1-1, with TRBD1 matching over 7 bases. The V gene's germline CDR1 is MNHNY and CDR2 SVGAGI (reference sequence). This CDR3 region has 16 residues. With 0 bases clipped from V and 7 bases from J, the junction kept 11 bases outside the gene matches. CDR3 protein: CASSYSPTGHSNEAFF. CDR3 coding DNA: TGTGCCAGCAGTTACTCGCCGACAGGGCACAGTAATGAAGCTTTCTTT.

V is TRBV19 and J is TRBJ1-4; 9 nucleotides align to TRBD1. The CDR3 runs 15 residues. The germline V gene has CDR1 LNHDA and CDR2 SQIVND (reference sequence). J was trimmed by 4 bases and V by 5 bases; bases with no gene match: 5. CDR3 sequence: CASSSTGGVNEKLFF. CDR3 coding DNA: TGTGCCAGTAGTTCAACAGGGGGCGTTAATGAAAAACTGTTTTTT.